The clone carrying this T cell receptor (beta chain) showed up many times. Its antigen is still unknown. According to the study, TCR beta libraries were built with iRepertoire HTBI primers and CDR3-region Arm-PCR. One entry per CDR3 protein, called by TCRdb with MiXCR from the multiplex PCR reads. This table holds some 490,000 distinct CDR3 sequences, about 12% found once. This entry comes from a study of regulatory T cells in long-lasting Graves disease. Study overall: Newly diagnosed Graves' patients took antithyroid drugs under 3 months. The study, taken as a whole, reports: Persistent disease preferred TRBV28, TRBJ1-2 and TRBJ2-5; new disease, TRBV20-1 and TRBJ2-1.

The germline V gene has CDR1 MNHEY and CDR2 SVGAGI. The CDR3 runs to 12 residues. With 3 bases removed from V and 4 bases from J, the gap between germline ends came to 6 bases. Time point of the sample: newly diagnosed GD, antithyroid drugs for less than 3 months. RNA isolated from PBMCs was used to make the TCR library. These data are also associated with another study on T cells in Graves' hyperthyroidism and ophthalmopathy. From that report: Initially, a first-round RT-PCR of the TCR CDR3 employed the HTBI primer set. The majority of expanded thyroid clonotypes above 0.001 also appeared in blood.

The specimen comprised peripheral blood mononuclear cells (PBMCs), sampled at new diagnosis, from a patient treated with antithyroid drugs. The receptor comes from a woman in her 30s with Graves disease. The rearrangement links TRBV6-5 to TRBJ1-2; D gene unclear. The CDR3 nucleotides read TGTGCCAGCAGTTATCCGGTCTATGGCTACACCTTC. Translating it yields CASSYPVYGYTF.